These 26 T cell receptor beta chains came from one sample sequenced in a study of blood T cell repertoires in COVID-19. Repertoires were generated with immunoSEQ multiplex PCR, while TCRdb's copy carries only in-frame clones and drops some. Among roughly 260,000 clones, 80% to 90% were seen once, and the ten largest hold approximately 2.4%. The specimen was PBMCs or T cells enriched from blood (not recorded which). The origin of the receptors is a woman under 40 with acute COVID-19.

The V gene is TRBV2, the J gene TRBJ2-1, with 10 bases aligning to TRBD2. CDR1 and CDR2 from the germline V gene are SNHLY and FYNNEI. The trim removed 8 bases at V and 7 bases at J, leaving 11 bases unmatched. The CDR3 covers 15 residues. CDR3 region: CASRRLVAGGNEQFF. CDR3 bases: TGTGCCAGCCGCCGACTGGTAGCGGGGGGAAATGAGCAGTTCTTC.

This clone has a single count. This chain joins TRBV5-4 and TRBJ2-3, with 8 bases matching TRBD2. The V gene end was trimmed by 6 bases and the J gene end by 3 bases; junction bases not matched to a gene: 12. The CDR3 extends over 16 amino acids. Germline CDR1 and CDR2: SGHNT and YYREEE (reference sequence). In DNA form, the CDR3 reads TGTGCCAGCACCCGGAAGGCGGGGGGTTTTACAGATACGCAGTATTTT. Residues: CASTRKAGGFTDTQYF. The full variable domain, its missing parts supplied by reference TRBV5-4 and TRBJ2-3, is ETGVTQSPTHLIKTRGQQVTLRCSSQSGHNTVSWYQQALGQGPQFIFQYYREEENGRGNFPPRFSGLQFPNYSSELNVNALELDDSALYLCASTRKAGGFTDTQYFGPGTRLTVL.

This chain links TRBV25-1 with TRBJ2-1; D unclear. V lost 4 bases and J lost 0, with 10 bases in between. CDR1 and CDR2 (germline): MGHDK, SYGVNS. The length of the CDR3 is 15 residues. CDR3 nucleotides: TGTGCCAGCAGTGCCGGGTTGGGCTCCTACAATGAGCAGTTCTTC. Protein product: CASSAGLGSYNEQFF.

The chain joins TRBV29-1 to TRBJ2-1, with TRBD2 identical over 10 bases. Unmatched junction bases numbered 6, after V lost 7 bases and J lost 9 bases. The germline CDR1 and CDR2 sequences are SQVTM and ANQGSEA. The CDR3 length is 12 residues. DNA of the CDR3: TGCAGCGCCCCGGGACTAGCGAGTGAGCAGTTCTTC. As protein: CSAPGLASEQFF.

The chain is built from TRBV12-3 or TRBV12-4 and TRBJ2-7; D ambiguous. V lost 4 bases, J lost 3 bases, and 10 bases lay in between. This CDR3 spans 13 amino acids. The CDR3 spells CASSSTVIYEQYF. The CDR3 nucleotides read TGTGCCAGCAGTTCCACAGTGATCTACGAGCAGTACTTC.

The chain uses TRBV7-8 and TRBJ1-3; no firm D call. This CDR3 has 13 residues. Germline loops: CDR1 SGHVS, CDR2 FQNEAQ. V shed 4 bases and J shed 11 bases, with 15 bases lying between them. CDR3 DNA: TGTGCCAGCAGCTACTCCGCCGCGATGTCCATATATTTT. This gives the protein CASSYSAAMSIYF.

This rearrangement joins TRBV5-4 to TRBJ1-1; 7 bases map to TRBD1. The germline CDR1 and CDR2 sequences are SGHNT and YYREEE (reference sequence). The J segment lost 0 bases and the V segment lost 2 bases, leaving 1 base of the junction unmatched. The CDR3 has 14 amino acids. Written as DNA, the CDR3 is TGTGCCAGCAGCTTAACAGGGGTGAACACTGAAGCTTTCTTT. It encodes CASSLTGVNTEAFF. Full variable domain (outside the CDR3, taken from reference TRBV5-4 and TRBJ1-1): ETGVTQSPTHLIKTRGQQVTLRCSSQSGHNTVSWYQQALGQGPQFIFQYYREEENGRGNFPPRFSGLQFPNYSSELNVNALELDDSALYLCASSLTGVNTEAFFGQGTRLTVV.

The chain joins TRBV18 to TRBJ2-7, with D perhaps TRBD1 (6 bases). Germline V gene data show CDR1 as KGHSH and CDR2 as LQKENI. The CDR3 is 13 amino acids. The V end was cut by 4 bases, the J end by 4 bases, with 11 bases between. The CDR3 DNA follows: TGTGCCAGCTCACTCTCACAGGGATACGAGCAGTACTTC. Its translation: CASSLSQGYEQYF.

The CDR3 loop is CASSSDDKTLHF. The CDR3 DNA sequence: TGTGCCAGCAGTTCCGACGACAAGACCCTCCACTTT. The chain couples TRBV6-2 or TRBV6-3 to TRBJ1-6; D is ambiguous. Germline CDR1 MNHEY, CDR2 SVGEGT. V was clipped by 4 bases and J by 14 bases, with 12 bases between them. CDR3 length equals 12 residues.

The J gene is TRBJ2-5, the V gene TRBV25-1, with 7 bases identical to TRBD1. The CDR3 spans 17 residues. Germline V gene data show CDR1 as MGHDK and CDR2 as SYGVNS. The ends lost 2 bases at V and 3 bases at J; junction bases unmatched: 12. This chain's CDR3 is CASSERASQGWEETQYF. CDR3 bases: TGTGCCAGCAGTGAAAGGGCATCACAGGGGTGGGAAGAGACCCAGTACTTC. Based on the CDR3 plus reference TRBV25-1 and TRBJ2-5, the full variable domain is EADIYQTPRYLVIGTGKKITLECSQTMGHDKMYWYQQDPGMELHLIHYSYGVNSTEKGDLSSESTVSRIRTEHFPLTLESARPSHTSQYLCASSERASQGWEETQYFGPGTRLLVL.

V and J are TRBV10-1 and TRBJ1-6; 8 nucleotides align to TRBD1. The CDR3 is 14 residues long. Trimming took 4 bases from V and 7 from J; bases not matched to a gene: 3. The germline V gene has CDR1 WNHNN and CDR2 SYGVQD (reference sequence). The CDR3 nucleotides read TGCGCCAGCAGTGCGACAGGGGTGAATTCACCCCTCCACTTT. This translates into CASSATGVNSPLHF.

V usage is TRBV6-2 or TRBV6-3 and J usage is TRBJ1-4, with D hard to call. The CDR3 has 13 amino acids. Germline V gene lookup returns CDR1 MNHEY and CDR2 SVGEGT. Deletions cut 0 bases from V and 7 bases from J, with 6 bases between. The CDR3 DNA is TGTGCCAGCAGTTACTCGACGGGTGAAAAACTGTTTTTT. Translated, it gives CASSYSTGEKLFF.

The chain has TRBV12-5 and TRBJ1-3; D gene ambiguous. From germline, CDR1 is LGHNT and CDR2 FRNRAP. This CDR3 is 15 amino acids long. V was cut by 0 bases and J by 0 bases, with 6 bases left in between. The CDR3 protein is CASGLVGSSGNTIYF. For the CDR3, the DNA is TGTGCTAGTGGTTTGGTCGGGAGCTCTGGAAACACCATATATTTT.

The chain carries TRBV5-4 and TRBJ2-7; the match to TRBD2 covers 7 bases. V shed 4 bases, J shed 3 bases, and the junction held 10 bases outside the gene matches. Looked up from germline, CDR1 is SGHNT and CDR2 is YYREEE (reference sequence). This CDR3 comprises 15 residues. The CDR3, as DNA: TGTGCCAGCAGCCTACCCGGGACGGGAGGCTACGAGCAGTACTTC. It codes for CASSLPGTGGYEQYF.

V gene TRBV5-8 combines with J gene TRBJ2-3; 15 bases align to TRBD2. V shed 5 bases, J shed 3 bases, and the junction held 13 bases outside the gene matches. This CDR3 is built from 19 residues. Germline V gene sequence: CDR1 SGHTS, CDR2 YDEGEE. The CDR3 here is CASSITWTSGGARTDTQYF. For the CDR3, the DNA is TGTGCCAGCAGTATTACCTGGACTAGCGGGGGGGCCAGGACAGATACGCAGTATTTT.

Written as DNA, the CDR3 is TGCGCCAGCAGCCAAGATATCCCGACAGGGATCTATGGCTACACCTTC. Protein sequence: CASSQDIPTGIYGYTF. The rearrangement uses TRBV4-1 and TRBJ1-2; 7 bases align to TRBD1. CDR1 is MGHRA, CDR2 YSYEKL, per germline. The trim removed 0 bases at V and 4 bases at J, leaving 8 bases unmatched. The CDR3 length is 16 residues.

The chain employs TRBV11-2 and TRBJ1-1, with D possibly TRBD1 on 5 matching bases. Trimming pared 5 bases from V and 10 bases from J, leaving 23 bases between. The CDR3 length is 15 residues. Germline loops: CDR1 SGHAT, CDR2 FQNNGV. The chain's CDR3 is CASSPSRGSGLGAFF. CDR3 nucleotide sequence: TGTGCCAGCAGCCCGAGCCGGGGGTCGGGATTGGGAGCTTTCTTT.

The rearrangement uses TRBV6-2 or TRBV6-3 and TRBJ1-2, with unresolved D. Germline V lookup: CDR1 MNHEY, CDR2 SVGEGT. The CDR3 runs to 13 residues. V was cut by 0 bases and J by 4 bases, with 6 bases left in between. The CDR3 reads CASSYSGGYGYTF. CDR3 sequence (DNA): TGTGCCAGCAGTTACTCAGGCGGCTATGGCTACACCTTC.

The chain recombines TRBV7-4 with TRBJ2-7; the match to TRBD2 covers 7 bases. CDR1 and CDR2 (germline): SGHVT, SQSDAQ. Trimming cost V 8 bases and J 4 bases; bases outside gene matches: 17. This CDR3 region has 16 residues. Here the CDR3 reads CASSNRGRGPTYEQYF. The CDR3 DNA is TGTGCCAGCTCCAACCGGGGGAGGGGTCCCACTTACGAGCAGTACTTC.

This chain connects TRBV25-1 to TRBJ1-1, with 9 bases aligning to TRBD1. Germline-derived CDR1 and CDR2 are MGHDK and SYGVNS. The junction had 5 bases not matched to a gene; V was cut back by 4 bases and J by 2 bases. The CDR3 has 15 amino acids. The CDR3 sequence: CASSGQGGGNTEAFF. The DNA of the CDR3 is TGTGCCAGCAGTGGACAGGGGGGTGGAAACACTGAAGCTTTCTTT.

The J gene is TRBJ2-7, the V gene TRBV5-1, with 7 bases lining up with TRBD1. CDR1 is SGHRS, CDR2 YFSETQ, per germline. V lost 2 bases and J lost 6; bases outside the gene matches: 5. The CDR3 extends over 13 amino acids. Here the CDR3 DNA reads TGCGCCAGCAGCTTCGACAGGGAACGCGAGCAGTACTTC. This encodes CASSFDREREQYF.

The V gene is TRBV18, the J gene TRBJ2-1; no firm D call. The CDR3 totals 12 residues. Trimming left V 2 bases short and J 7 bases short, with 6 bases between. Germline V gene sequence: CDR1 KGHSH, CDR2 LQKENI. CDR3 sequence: CASSPSKNEQFF. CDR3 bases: TGTGCCAGCTCACCATCCAAAAATGAGCAGTTCTTC.

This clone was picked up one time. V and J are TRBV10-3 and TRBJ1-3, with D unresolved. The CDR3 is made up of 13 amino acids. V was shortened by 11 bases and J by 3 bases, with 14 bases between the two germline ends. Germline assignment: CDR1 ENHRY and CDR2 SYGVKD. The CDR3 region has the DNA TGTGCCTCCAGACACCGCGATGGAAACACCATATATTTT. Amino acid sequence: CASRHRDGNTIYF.

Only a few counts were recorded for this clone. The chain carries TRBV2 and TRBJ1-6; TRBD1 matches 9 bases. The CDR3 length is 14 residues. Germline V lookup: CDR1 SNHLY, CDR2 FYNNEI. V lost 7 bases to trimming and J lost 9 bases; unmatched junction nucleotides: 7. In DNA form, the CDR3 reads TGTGCCAGCATCTGGGGACAGGGAGGTTCACCCCTCCACTTT. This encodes CASIWGQGGSPLHF.

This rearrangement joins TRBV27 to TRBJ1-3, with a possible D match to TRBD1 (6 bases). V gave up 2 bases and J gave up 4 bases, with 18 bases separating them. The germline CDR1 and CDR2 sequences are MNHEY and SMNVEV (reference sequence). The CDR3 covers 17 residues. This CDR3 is CASSLVGHPFSGNTIYF. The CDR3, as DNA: TGTGCCAGCAGTTTAGTGGGACATCCTTTCTCCGGAAACACCATATATTTT.

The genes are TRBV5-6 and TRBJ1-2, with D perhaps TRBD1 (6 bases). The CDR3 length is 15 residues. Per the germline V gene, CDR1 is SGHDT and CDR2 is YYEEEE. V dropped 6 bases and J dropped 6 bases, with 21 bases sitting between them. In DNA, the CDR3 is TGTGCCAGCACCCAGGGGAAGGGCTGGGAAAATGGCTACACCTTC. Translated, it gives CASTQGKGWENGYTF.